This TCR beta chain comes out of a study of cytomegalovirus exposure and HLA in healthy donors. Overall study context: Out of about 360 genotyped donors, roughly 80% belonged to the Caucasian-associated ancestry cluster.

Germline CDR1 is MNHNS and CDR2 is SASEGT. The CDR3 runs 17 residues. Concerning this clone: The junction shows a germline mismatch at one end, possibly a read error. This specimen includes other DNA sequences encoding the same CDR3.

Vbeta (60) and Jbeta (13) primers were used in the PCR. The table came from immunoSEQ multiplex PCR; TCRdb's copy has only in-frame clones and leaves some out. The sample records about 99,000 clones, approximately 70% being singletons. Sequenced sample: PBMCs. The chain employs TRBV6-1 and TRBJ1-5; no clear D gene. The receptor was isolated from a woman aged 45-60 years in good health and CMV-seronegative. The CDR3 is CASSDAGFLNSNQPQHF. The DNA for the CDR3 is TGTGCCAGCAGTGATGCGGGGTTTCTCAATAGCAATCAGCCCCAGCACTTT.